This T cell receptor beta chain was found in a study of T cells after somatic rescue of genetic block. The CDR3 runs to 17 residues. Germline loops: CDR1 MNHNS, CDR2 SASEGT. V gave up 1 base and J gave up 5 bases; unmatched junction bases: 7. TCRdb's table, derived via immunoSEQ multiplex PCR, lists solely in-frame clones and lacks some. In the table there are around 52,000 clones, roughly 96% of which are singletons. The specimen sequenced was peripheral blood mononuclear cells (PBMCs). The TCR comes from a child less than two years old. The chain carries TRBV6-1 and TRBJ2-5; 13 nucleotides line up with TRBD2. The CDR3 region has the DNA TGTGCCAGCAGTGAAGGTCTACTAGCGGGAGGGAGGGAGACCCAGTACTTC. Protein product: CASSEGLLAGGRETQYF.